This T cell receptor (beta chain) was recorded in a study of follicular helper T cells after annual influenza vaccination. Overall study: Across the 2013-2014, 2014-2015 and 2015-2016 vaccination seasons, some subjects were resampled.

V gave up 5 bases and J gave up 1 base, with 16 bases separating them. CDR3 length: 16 residues. The germline V gene encodes CDR1 SGHTA and CDR2 FQGNSA. The table came from immunoSEQ multiplex PCR; TCRdb's copy has only in-frame clones and leaves some out. This sample has 10,000 to 11,000 clones; roughly 80% occur once, and the top ten carry just over 0.45%. As for time point: 2015-2016 season, 7 days after influenza vaccination. Non-naive CD4+CXCR5+PD-1+ cTfh were sorted into ICOS+CD38+ and ICOS-CD38- fractions. Sequencing was performed on CXCR5+ CD38- circulating T follicular helper cells from blood, taken 7 days after influenza vaccination. Subset in this sample: circulating Tfh, non-naive CD4+CXCR5+PD-1+ (ICOS+CD38+ or ICOS-CD38-). This chain joins TRBV7-2 and TRBJ2-3, with TRBD2 as a possible D gene (7 bases). This clonotype was sampled from an adult who received the influenza vaccine. CDR3 sequence reads: CASSPVGRGGTDTQYF. The CDR3 nucleotides read TGTGCCAGCAGCCCCGTAGGGAGGGGGGGCACAGATACGCAGTATTTT.